The 9 T cell receptor beta chains in this list originate from one sample, sequenced in a study of cytomegalovirus exposure and HLA in healthy donors. Generated by immunoSEQ multiplex PCR, the TCRdb table keeps only in-frame clones and is missing some. The sample records roughly 100,000 clones, roughly 90% being singletons. Sequencing was performed on PBMCs. These receptors all stem from a woman between 18 and 29 years old in good health and CMV-seropositive.

This rearrangement joins TRBV15 to TRBJ2-7; weak D call: TRBD1 (5 bases). Germline values: CDR1 LNHNV, CDR2 YYDKDF (reference sequence). Trimming left V 1 base short and J 3 bases short, with 10 bases between. This CDR3 region has 14 residues. The CDR3 sequence: CATSRGARDYEQYV. CDR3 DNA: TGTGCCACCAGCAGAGGCGCCAGGGACTACGAGCAGTACGTC.

The chain uses TRBV28 and TRBJ2-7, with a weak D call TRBD1 (6 bases). V was clipped by 5 bases and J by 1 base, with 15 bases between them. The CDR3 consists of 15 residues. Germline CDR1 and CDR2: MDHEN and SYDVKM. CDR3 DNA sequence: TGTGCCAGCAGTCCCGGCACGACAGGATCCTACGAGCAGTACTTC. Translating gives CASSPGTTGSYEQYF. The whole variable domain, remainder taken from reference TRBV28 and TRBJ2-7, is DVKVTQSSRYLVKRTGEKVFLECVQDMDHENMFWYRQDPGLGLRLIYFSYDVKMKEKGDIPEGYSVSREKKERFSLILESASTNQTSMYLCASSPGTTGSYEQYFGPGTRLTVT.

The CDR3: CASNNAGEQETQYF. As DNA, the CDR3 is TGCGCCAGCAACAACGCGGGGGAGCAAGAGACCCAGTACTTC. The V call is TRBV10-2, the J call TRBJ2-5, with 7 bases lining up with TRBD2. This CDR3 has 14 residues. Per the germline V gene, CDR1 is WSHSY and CDR2 is SAAADI. Germline trimming cut 7 bases from V and 2 bases from J; bases unmatched to any gene: 7.

This clone turned up a few times. The chain couples TRBV28 to TRBJ1-6; D call uncertain. V shed 11 bases and J shed 5 bases, with 13 bases lying between them. The V gene's germline CDR1 is MDHEN and CDR2 SYDVKM. This CDR3 is built from 13 residues. DNA of the CDR3: TGTGCCGCGTATAACAGTAATAATTCACCCCTCCACTTT. As protein: CAAYNSNNSPLHF.

J is TRBJ2-2 and V is TRBV19; tentatively, D is TRBD2 (6 bases). Germline V gives CDR1 LNHDA, CDR2 SQIVND (reference sequence). The CDR3 loop spans 17 amino acids. The V end was cut by 1 base, the J end by 6 bases, with 18 bases between. The CDR3: CASSIVRGRDFPGELFF. DNA for the CDR3: TGTGCCAGTAGTATAGTACGGGGCAGGGACTTCCCCGGGGAGCTGTTTTTT.

The chain uses TRBV9 and TRBJ2-1, with 8 bases lining up with TRBD1. This CDR3 is built from 15 residues. Germline V gene data show CDR1 as SGDLS and CDR2 as YYNGEE. V dropped 0 bases and J dropped 8; count of bases not matched to a gene: 7. CDR3 nucleotides: TGTGCCAGCAGCGTAGGGACAGGGCAGGGGTATGAGCAGTTCTTC. Translating it yields CASSVGTGQGYEQFF.

The CDR3 spells CASSEGWRQPQHF. As DNA, the CDR3 is TGTGCCAGCAGTGAAGGGTGGCGGCAGCCCCAGCATTTT. The V gene is TRBV6-1, the J gene TRBJ1-5; D is ambiguous. In germline, CDR1 is MNHNS, CDR2 SASEGT. The V end was cut by 1 base, the J end by 7 bases, with 8 bases between. The CDR3 is 13 residues long.

Only one count was recorded for this clone. V usage is TRBV30 and J usage is TRBJ1-2, with D maybe TRBD1 (5 bases). The CDR3 sequence is 15 residues long. CDR1 is GTSNPN and CDR2 is SVGIG in the germline V gene (reference sequence). With 3 bases removed from V and 0 bases from J, the gap between germline ends came to 14 bases. The CDR3 sequence is CAWRLLRDTNYGYTF. The CDR3 DNA reads TGTGCCTGGAGGTTACTCAGGGATACTAACTATGGCTACACCTTC.

The chain uses TRBV29-1 and TRBJ1-1; 8 bases agree with TRBD1. This CDR3 has 13 residues. Trimming removed 7 bases from V and 5 bases from J; junction bases left unmatched: 9. Germline V gene sequence: CDR1 SQVTM, CDR2 ANQGSEA. CDR3 DNA: TGCAGCGCCAACAGGGGGGAGAGGACTGAAGCTTTCTTT. Its protein product is CSANRGERTEAFF.